Listed below are T cell receptor beta chains from one sample, sequenced in a study of response to subunit inactivated influenza vaccine. Via MiXCR, TCRdb re-called the RT-PCR reads, giving one row per CDR3 protein. The data hold about 180,000 distinct CDR3 sequences, with roughly 8.7% observed a single time. The material sequenced was non-naive T cells sorted from PBMCs, taken on the day of vaccination. The source of these receptors is a man aged 45 to 65 who received an inactivated influenza vaccine. Both conserved end residues are part of each CDR3. A D gene is named only where the DNA matches it firmly. Only part of the rows carry a size: once, few, many, or a class if the clone is expanded.

v_gene,d_gene,j_gene,abundance,len,CDR3nt,CDR3aa
TRBV6-5,TRBD1,TRBJ2-2,.,16,TGTGCCAGCAGTTACTCGCGGGACAGGGGGGACAGGGCGATGTTTTTT,CASSYSRDRGDRAMFF
TRBV24-1,.,TRBJ2-2,many,15,TGTGCCACCGGATGGGGGACCGAGAACACCGGGGAGCTGTTTTTT,CATGWGTENTGELFF
TRBV24-1,TRBD1,TRBJ2-1,few,16,TGTGCCACCAGTGATATACAGGGGTTCGCCTACAATGAGCAGTTCTTC,CATSDIQGFAYNEQFF
TRBV20-1,.,TRBJ2-7,few,15,TGCAGTGCTAGCCCCGGTTGGGCCTTTCCCTACGAGCAGTACTTC,CSASPGWAFPYEQYF
TRBV28,.,TRBJ2-7,few,13,TGTGCCAGCAGTTCCCCCGACAGATACGAGCAGTACTTC,CASSSPDRYEQYF
TRBV9,.,TRBJ2-3,.,15,TGTGCCAGCAGCTCCCGGTCGTTCGGCACAGATACGCAGTATTTT,CASSSRSFGTDTQYF
TRBV7-2,TRBD1,TRBJ1-2,few,14,TGTGCCAGCAGCCGTGACAGGGACGTCTATGGCTACACCTTC,CASSRDRDVYGYTF
TRBV7-2,TRBD2,TRBJ2-5,many,14,TGTGCCAGCAGCCGGACTAGCGCTCAAGAGACCCAGTACTTC,CASSRTSAQETQYF
TRBV5-6,.,TRBJ1-3,.,14,TGTGCCAGCAGCTTTTCCGTTCCTGGAAACACCATATATTTT,CASSFSVPGNTIYF
TRBV29-1,TRBD1,TRBJ2-7,few,15,TGCAGCGTCGACGTCGCGGGACAGGGGGCAAGCGAGCAGTACTTC,CSVDVAGQGASEQYF
TRBV24-1,.,TRBJ2-7,.,14,TGTGCCACCGACCCCTATGGGCTAGCCTACGAGCAGTACTTC,CATDPYGLAYEQYF
TRBV18,.,TRBJ2-1,.,13,TGTGCCAGCTCACGAACCGGCAGCGATGAGCAGTTCTTC,CASSRTGSDEQFF
TRBV5-1,.,TRBJ2-7,.,14,TGCGCCAGCAGTTCCCGCGTGAGAGTCTACGAGCAGTACTTC,CASSSRVRVYEQYF
TRBV12-3/TRBV12-4,.,TRBJ2-5,.,14,TGTGCCAGCAGTGGGACGCTCGCAGGAGAGACCCAGTACTTC,CASSGTLAGETQYF
TRBV12-3/TRBV12-4,.,TRBJ2-7,many,12,TGTGCCAGCAGATCTACAGGGTACGAGCAGTACTTC,CASRSTGYEQYF
TRBV7-9,.,TRBJ1-5,few,12,TGTGCCAGCAGCTCCCCCCAGGAGCCCCAGCATTTT,CASSSPQEPQHF
TRBV19,TRBD1,TRBJ2-2,.,17,TGTGCCAGTAGATACCGGGACAGGGGGACGAACACCGGGGAGCTGTTTTTT,CASRYRDRGTNTGELFF
TRBV20-1,TRBD2,TRBJ2-1,.,15,TGCAGTGCCACCCCCGGCGCGGGGGGGCGGAATGAGCAGTTCTTC,CSATPGAGGRNEQFF
TRBV7-2,TRBD1,TRBJ2-4,few,15,TGTGCCAGCAGCTTACCGACAGGGGCCAAAAACATTCAGTACTTC,CASSLPTGAKNIQYF
TRBV7-9,.,TRBJ1-1,.,14,TGTGCCAGCAGAGGACGGGTCCGGGGCACTGAAGCTTTCTTT,CASRGRVRGTEAFF
TRBV5-1,TRBD1,TRBJ1-1,.,14,TGCGCCAGCAGCTTGGGACAGGGGCCGTTGTGGGCTTTCTTT,CASSLGQGPLWAFF
TRBV20-1,TRBD2,TRBJ2-5,.,14,TGCAGTGCTAGAGGTCCTAGCGGGAAGGAGACCCAGTACTTC,CSARGPSGKETQYF
TRBV20-1,TRBD1,TRBJ2-5,few,16,TGCAGTGCTAGACCTCAGCAGGGGGCGGTACAAGAGACCCAGTACTTC,CSARPQQGAVQETQYF
TRBV10-1,TRBD1,TRBJ1-5,.,15,TGCGCCAGCACACGGACAGGGGGACGCAATCAGCCCCAGCATTTT,CASTRTGGRNQPQHF
TRBV4-1,.,TRBJ2-6,.,15,TGCGCCAGCAGCCCTACAGCGTCTGGGGCCAACGTCCTGACTTTC,CASSPTASGANVLTF
TRBV12-3/TRBV12-4,TRBD1,TRBJ2-1,many,13,TGTGCCAGCAGCTGGGACAGGGGCGGTGAGCAGTTCTTC,CASSWDRGGEQFF
TRBV7-3,.,TRBJ2-7,few,14,TGTGCCAGCAGCCTTAGCGGTACCGCCAGCGAGCAGTACTTC,CASSLSGTASEQYF
TRBV7-3,.,TRBJ2-5,few,15,TGTGCCAGCAGCCCAGGGGGCGGGAGGTTGGAGACCCAGTACTTC,CASSPGGGRLETQYF
TRBV3-1,.,TRBJ2-7,few,12,TGTGCCAGCAGCCAACTCTTGAAAGAGCAGTACTTC,CASSQLLKEQYF
TRBV30,TRBD1,TRBJ1-4,few,14,TGTGCCTGGTCCGGGACAGGGAGGGACGAAAAACTGTTTTTT,CAWSGTGRDEKLFF
TRBV6-6,TRBD1,TRBJ2-7,many,16,TGTGCCAGCAGTTACCCTGGACAGGGGAGCTCCTACGAGCAGTACTTC,CASSYPGQGSSYEQYF
TRBV7-8,.,TRBJ1-2,few,15,TGTGCCAGCAGCTTAGGTCATCAAGGATTAGATGGCTACACCTTC,CASSLGHQGLDGYTF
TRBV7-2,TRBD1,TRBJ2-7,many,14,TGTGCCAGCAGCTTAGTACAGGGGGCCTACGAGCAGTACTTC,CASSLVQGAYEQYF
TRBV19,.,TRBJ2-7,.,14,TGTGCCAGTAGTACCCAGACAGATTCCTACGAGCAGTACTTC,CASSTQTDSYEQYF
TRBV4-3,TRBD1,TRBJ2-7,.,15,TGCGCCAGCAGCCAAGACTGGACAGGGGGTAATGAGCAGTACTTC,CASSQDWTGGNEQYF
TRBV20-1,TRBD2,TRBJ2-1,few,14,TGCAGTGCTAGAATGGCTAGCGGGAGGTATAATGAGTTCTTC,CSARMASGRYNEFF
TRBV5-1,TRBD1,TRBJ1-1,few,17,TGCGCCAGCAGCTTACCGTCGGGGACAGGGGGCAACACTGAAGCTTTCTTT,CASSLPSGTGGNTEAFF
TRBV28,TRBD2,TRBJ2-3,.,16,TGTGCCAGCAGTTCCCCACCTAGCGGCGGGGGAGATACGCAGTATTTT,CASSSPPSGGGDTQYF
TRBV10-3,.,TRBJ2-7,.,14,TGTGCCATCAGGGGGGGCAATGGGGGCTACGAGCAGTACTTC,CAIRGGNGGYEQYF
TRBV20-1,TRBD2,TRBJ2-1,many,14,TGCAGTGCTTTAGCGGGAGGGCCGAAGGATGAGCAGTTCTTC,CSALAGGPKDEQFF
TRBV20-1,.,TRBJ2-5,.,14,TGCAGTGCTAGTGACGAGGGCTTCCAAGAGAACCAGTACTTC,CSASDEGFQENQYF